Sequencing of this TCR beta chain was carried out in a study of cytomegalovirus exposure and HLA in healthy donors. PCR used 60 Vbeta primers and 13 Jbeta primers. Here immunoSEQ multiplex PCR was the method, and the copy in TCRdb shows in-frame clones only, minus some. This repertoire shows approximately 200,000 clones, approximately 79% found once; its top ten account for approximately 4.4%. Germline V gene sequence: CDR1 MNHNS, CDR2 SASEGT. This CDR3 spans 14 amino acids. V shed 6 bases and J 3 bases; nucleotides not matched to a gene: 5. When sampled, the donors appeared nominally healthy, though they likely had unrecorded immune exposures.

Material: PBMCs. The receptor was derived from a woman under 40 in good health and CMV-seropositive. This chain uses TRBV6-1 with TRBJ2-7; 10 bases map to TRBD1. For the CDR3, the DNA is TGTGCCAGCAGAGGGACAGGGGAGATCTACGAGCAGTACTTC. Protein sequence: CASRGTGEIYEQYF.